This entry is about one T cell receptor beta chain. The antigen is undetermined. Germline-derived CDR1 and CDR2 are LNHDA and SQIVND (reference sequence). V trimming: 2 bases; J trimming: 4 bases; junction bases outside the gene matches: 5. The length of the CDR3 is 16 residues. Genomic DNA served as template for TCR beta VDJ and CDR3 profiling. TCRdb passed the reads through MiXCR, listing each CDR3 protein once. The data hold about 200,000 distinct CDR3 sequences, with 55% to 65% observed a single time. These data belong to a study of CD8+CD57+ T cells in acquired aplastic anemia. Notes on the study in general: Patients and controls shared over 25 CD8+ CDR3 sequences, highly expressed in patients.

Patients who underwent sequencing had shown CD8+CD57+ cell expansion by flow cytometry. The patients, all of them, had severe acquired aplastic anemia. The receptor was isolated from a human donor with aplastic anemia. The sample consisted of sorted CD4+, CD8+, or CD8+CD57+ T cells (not recorded which) from PBMCs. This rearrangement joins TRBV19 to TRBJ2-2; 9 positions match TRBD2. CDR3 bases: TGTGCCAGTAGTATATCGGGACTAGCCGGCACCGGGGAGCTGTTTTTT. This translates into CASSISGLAGTGELFF.